What follows are 25 T cell receptor beta chains derived from one specimen sequenced in a study of Graves' ophthalmopathy and Graves' hyperthyroidism (dated by TCRdb to about 2018). The sample was run on an Illumina HiSeq 2000. For repertoire sequencing, TCR beta CDR3 regions were amplified from RNA transcripts. HTBI primers and the Qiagen OneStep RT-PCR kit were used in a first-round RT-PCR, which was followed by a second-round multiplex PCR, size selection and purification. TCRdb redid the processing of the public reads, applying fastp at Q25 and MiXCR, and retained in-frame beta chains. Identical CDR3 protein sequences are pooled into one entry, listed with their most common genes and DNA. This sample lists under 400,000 distinct CDR3 sequences; around a sixth were detected once. The biggest ten clones account for over 9% of the sample. The source material was peripheral blood. The receptors here all came from an adult man with Graves' ophthalmopathy.

This clonotype showed up many times. The chain links TRBV6-2 or TRBV6-3 to TRBJ2-2; D is perhaps TRBD1 (5 bases). With 2 bases removed from V and 6 bases from J, the gap between germline ends came to 13 bases. The germline gives CDR1 MNHEY, CDR2 SVGEGT. The CDR3 length is 15 residues. CDR3 sequence: CASSYPVGVAGELFF. The CDR3, as DNA: TGTGCCAGCAGTTACCCTGTAGGGGTTGCCGGGGAGCTGTTTTTT.

The chain couples TRBV6-2 or TRBV6-3 to TRBJ2-7; D not certain. V lost 0 bases to trimming and J lost 3 bases, with 9 bases between them. The CDR3 sequence is 14 residues long. CDR1 MNHEY and CDR2 SVGEGT come from the germline V gene. The CDR3 region is CASSYSLRSYEQYF. For the CDR3, the DNA is TGTGCCAGCAGTTACTCGCTCAGGAGCTACGAGCAGTACTTC.

This clonotype is a singleton in its sample. The J gene is TRBJ1-6, the V gene TRBV30; no definite D call. Germline V gene sequence: CDR1 GTSNPN, CDR2 SVGIG (reference sequence). The CDR3 consists of 12 residues. V was clipped by 4 bases and J by 8 bases, with 9 bases between them. In nucleotides, the CDR3 is TGTGCCTGGAACAATGTGGATTCACCCCTCCACTTT. Amino acids: CAWNNVDSPLHF.

In its sample, this clonotype was seen many times. This chain uses TRBV10-3 with TRBJ1-2; D is ambiguous. The V and J ends lost 2 bases and 4 bases respectively, with 8 bases between them. The CDR3 has 13 amino acids. Germline V gene data show CDR1 as ENHRY and CDR2 as SYGVKD. CDR3 amino acids: CAISEVGSYGYTF. The CDR3 DNA reads TGTGCCATCAGTGAGGTGGGGAGCTATGGCTACACCTTC.

This clonotype has a count of ten or more. This chain links TRBV5-1 with TRBJ1-1; TRBD1 aligns across 8 bases. The CDR3 length is 16 residues. With 3 bases clipped from V and 0 bases from J, the junction kept 7 bases outside the gene matches. CDR1 is SGHRS and CDR2 is YFSETQ in the germline V gene. The CDR3 coding sequence is TGCGCCAGCAGCTACGGACAGGGAGGGTTGAACACTGAAGCTTTCTTT. Protein sequence: CASSYGQGGLNTEAFF.

There are many counts of this clonotype. The V call is TRBV7-2, the J call TRBJ2-4; possible D gene TRBD2, 7 bases. Per germline, CDR1 SGHTA and CDR2 FQGNSA. The CDR3 runs to 16 residues. Trimming removed 5 bases at V and 3 bases at J, with 17 bases between. The CDR3, as DNA: TGTGCCAGCAGCCCCTGGAGGGGGGGGGGCAAAAACATTCAGTACTTC. Translation gives CASSPWRGGGKNIQYF.

This clonotype was picked up many times. One junction end does not reproduce the germline sequence, and a read error may be involved. The V and J genes are TRBV19 and TRBJ1-1, with TRBD1 as a possible D gene (6 bases). There are 15 residues in the CDR3. CDR1 is LNHDA, CDR2 SQIVND, per germline (reference sequence). In DNA form, the CDR3 reads TGTACCAGTAGTATAGAGGCCGGGGGCTTGACTGAAGCTTTCTTT. It codes for CTSSIEAGGLTEAFF.

This clonotype was counted ten times or more. The rearrangement joins TRBV6-1 to TRBJ1-1, with 7 bases fitting TRBD1. The germline CDR1 and CDR2 sequences are MNHNS and SASEGT. V lost 6 bases, J lost 3 bases, and 7 bases stayed unmatched. The CDR3 length is 14 residues. CDR3 sequence: CASRPGQSDTEAFF. CDR3 nucleotide sequence: TGTGCCAGCAGGCCGGGACAGTCGGACACTGAAGCTTTCTTT.

The chain employs TRBV12-3 or TRBV12-4 and TRBJ1-2; 9 bases fit TRBD1. The CDR3 spans 14 residues. V gave up 6 bases and J gave up 4 bases; unmatched junction bases: 6. DNA of the CDR3: TGTGCCAGCAGAGCCGGGACAGGGTCCTATGGCTACACCTTC. The encoded protein is CASRAGTGSYGYTF.

This clonotype has a count of ten or more. V gene TRBV11-1 combines with J gene TRBJ2-7, with no clear D. The CDR3 sequence is 13 residues long. Trimming shortened V by 4 bases and J by 4 bases, and 11 bases separated the two germline ends. The germline V gene has CDR1 SGHAT and CDR2 FQDESV (reference sequence). The CDR3, as DNA: TGTGCCAGCAGCTCCTGGAGTGGGTACGAGCAGTACTTC. Protein sequence: CASSSWSGYEQYF.

This clonotype came up many times. At one of its ends the junction is not consistent with the germline gene, which may arise from a read error. The gene calls are TRBV5-1 and TRBJ2-5; D is ambiguous. This CDR3 region has 11 residues. CDR1 is SGHRS and CDR2 is YFSETQ in the germline V gene. The CDR3 here is CASSLAETQYF. CDR3 nucleotide sequence: TGTGCCAGCAGCTTAGCAGAGACCCAGTACTTC.

This clonotype was seen at least ten times. This chain links TRBV10-3 with TRBJ1-1; tentative D call: TRBD1 (5 bases). The CDR3 contains 13 residues. Germline values: CDR1 ENHRY, CDR2 SYGVKD. With 4 bases removed from V and 3 bases from J, the gap between germline ends came to 9 bases. CDR3 in DNA: TGTGCCATCAGTGGACAGCGTTACACTGAAGCTTTCTTT. This sequence encodes CAISGQRYTEAFF.

This clonotype came up many times. The junction and the germline gene differ at one end; a read error may be behind it. The chain carries TRBV28 and TRBJ1-1, with a possible D match to TRBD1 (5 bases). This CDR3 is built from 17 residues. Germline CDR1 is MDHEN and CDR2 is SYDVKM. CDR3 residues: CASSFRQGKLMNTEAFF. The CDR3 DNA follows: TGTGCCAGCAGTTTTCGGCAGGGCAAACTTATGAACACTGAGGCTTTCTTT.

This clonotype was counted many times. CDR3 in amino acids: CASSVVKGTNQPQHF. The DNA for the CDR3 is TGTGCCAGCAGCGTGGTGAAGGGGACGAATCAGCCCCAGCATTTT. The chain combines TRBV9 with TRBJ1-5; tentative D call: TRBD1 (5 bases). CDR3 size: 15 residues. Trimming removed 2 bases at V and 4 bases at J, with 13 bases between. Germline-derived CDR1 and CDR2 are SGDLS and YYNGEE.

This clonotype occurred many times. The rearrangement joins TRBV12-3 or TRBV12-4 to TRBJ1-1; TRBD1 is a possible D gene (6 bases). Trimming removed 6 bases from V and 0 bases from J, with 11 bases in between. The CDR3 is made up of 14 amino acids. CDR3 DNA sequence: TGTGCCAGCAGCAGACAGGCGTTGAACACTGAAGCTTTCTTT. It is translated as CASSRQALNTEAFF.

This clonotype was seen ten or more times. V is TRBV20-1 and J is TRBJ1-2; a weak D match, TRBD1 (6 bases). The CDR3 consists of 11 residues. Germline lookup yields CDR1 DFQATT and CDR2 SNEGSKA (reference sequence). Trimming removed 2 bases from V and 8 bases from J, with 9 bases in between. CDR3 amino acids: CSARSGGGYTF. The CDR3 DNA is TGCAGTGCTAGATCGGGGGGCGGCTACACCTTC.

V usage is TRBV30 and J usage is TRBJ1-6, with 7 bases lining up with TRBD1. Trimming took 2 bases from V and 9 from J; bases not matched to a gene: 13. The CDR3 loop spans 16 amino acids. The germline gives CDR1 GTSNPN, CDR2 SVGIG (reference sequence). The CDR3 region is CAWSTKRQGVSSPLHF. CDR3 nucleotide sequence: TGTGCCTGGAGTACAAAACGACAGGGAGTGAGTTCACCCCTCCACTTT.

This clonotype was observed many times. This sequence joins TRBV20-1 and TRBJ2-5; no reliable D call. V was shortened by 2 bases and J by 5 bases, with 12 bases between the two germline ends. This CDR3 spans 13 amino acids. Germline assignment: CDR1 DFQATT and CDR2 SNEGSKA (reference sequence). The CDR3 reads CSARSLGWETQYF. The CDR3 nucleotides are TGCAGTGCTAGATCGCTAGGGTGGGAGACCCAGTACTTC.

To note about this clonotype: It may be a read error: a sequence one base away is much more abundant. Because it lacks the conserved phenylalanine or tryptophan at the end, this CDR3 is likely a read error. The chain combines TRBV7-3 with TRBJ2-4; 7 nucleotides align to TRBD1. Germline V gene lookup returns CDR1 SGHTA and CDR2 FQGTGA. V was clipped by 7 bases and J by 0 bases; unmatched bases: 9. There are 16 residues in the CDR3. This CDR3 is CASTLQGGRAKNIQYL. CDR3 nucleotides: TGTGCCAGCACCCTACAAGGGGGCCGAGCCAAAAACATTCAGTACCTC.

This clonotype was counted many times. The genes are TRBV6-1 and TRBJ1-6; a weak D match, TRBD1 (5 bases). Germline V lookup: CDR1 MNHNS, CDR2 SASEGT. Trimming took 6 bases from V and 6 from J, leaving 9 bases between them. The CDR3 has 13 amino acids. The CDR3 spells CASRTVLNSPLHF. The DNA of the CDR3 is TGTGCCAGCAGGACAGTTCTTAATTCACCCCTCCACTTT.

This chain uses TRBV12-3 or TRBV12-4 with TRBJ1-1; unclear D gene. This CDR3 comprises 11 residues. Trimming cost V 11 bases and J 5 bases, with 12 bases left between them. CDR3 residues: CAGTIGTEAFF. The CDR3 nucleotides read TGTGCCGGCACCATCGGGACTGAAGCTTTCTTT.

The table lists this clonotype with many counts. The chain recombines TRBV20-1 with TRBJ2-5, with TRBD1 as a possible D gene (6 bases). V was shortened by 0 bases and J by 5 bases, with 19 bases between the two germline ends. This CDR3 contains 16 residues. CDR1 and CDR2 (germline): DFQATT, SNEGSKA (reference sequence). In nucleotides, the CDR3 is TGCAGTGCTAGAGATCAGAGGGCAGGGGTCCGGGAGACCCAGTACTTC. As protein: CSARDQRAGVRETQYF.

This clonotype came up many times. This sequence joins TRBV5-1 and TRBJ1-6, with 8 bases fitting TRBD1. Germline V gene data show CDR1 as SGHRS and CDR2 as YFSETQ. CDR3 length: 15 amino acids. Trimming took 4 bases from V and 10 from J; bases not matched to a gene: 10. The DNA of the CDR3 is TGCGCCAGCAGCGACGGGACAGGATTTCGGTCACCCCTCCACTTT. Its protein product is CASSDGTGFRSPLHF.

This clonotype was detected many times. V gene TRBV5-1 combines with J gene TRBJ2-7, with D perhaps matching TRBD2 (5 bases). CDR3 size: 15 residues. Germline CDR1 reads SGHRS; CDR2 reads YFSETQ. V lost 0 bases and J lost 5, with 15 bases in between. The DNA for the CDR3 is TGCGCCAGCAGCTTGGGTCTCGTCCAGGAGGACGAGCAGTACTTC. It is translated as CASSLGLVQEDEQYF.

In its sample, this clonotype was seen many times. V gene TRBV12-3 or TRBV12-4 combines with J gene TRBJ2-7; D not resolved. This CDR3 spans 13 amino acids. Trimming cost V 0 bases and J 3 bases, with 6 bases left between them. The CDR3 DNA is TGTGCCAGCAGTTTAGCCGCCAGCTACGAGCAGTACTTC. Its protein product is CASSLAASYEQYF.